The entry below gives a single T cell receptor beta chain sequence along with its context. Antigen unknown. The sample originates from a study of T cell responses to AZD1222 COVID-19 vaccine. Study-wide points: Among spike-specific TCRs, nearly half reportedly target unmutated variant regions. Spike-specific TCR breadth and depth were elevated following two AZD1222 doses.

CDR1 and CDR2 (germline): LGHNA, YNFKEQ. V shed 8 bases, J shed 3 bases, and the junction held 6 bases outside the gene matches. There are 14 residues in the CDR3. The data were produced by immunoSEQ multiplex PCR, yet TCRdb's version contains in-frame clones alone and is incomplete. Of 130,000 to 150,000 clones listed, about 90% are singletons. The clonotype was recovered from an adult in good health. Here the sequenced sample was peripheral blood, taken on day 0 of AZD1222 vaccination. The chain combines TRBV4-2 with TRBJ2-2; 7 bases agree with TRBD1. CDR3 sequence: CASASDRDTGELFF. The CDR3 nucleotides read TGTGCCAGCGCCTCCGACAGGGACACCGGGGAGCTGTTTTTT.